Listed here are 30 T cell receptor beta chains from one sample, sequenced in a study of blood T cell repertoires in COVID-19. The data were produced by immunoSEQ multiplex PCR, yet TCRdb's version contains in-frame clones alone and is incomplete. The data hold some 330,000 clones, with roughly 90% observed a single time. The sequencing input was peripheral blood. The receptors derive from a woman aged 50 to 60 with active or convalescent COVID-19.

The chain recombines TRBV7-3 with TRBJ1-2; 9 bases match TRBD1. The length of the CDR3 is 13 residues. V was clipped by 5 bases and J by 8 bases; unmatched bases: 6. Germline assignment: CDR1 SGHTA and CDR2 FQGTGA. The CDR3 loop is CASSLQGAEGYTF. The CDR3 nucleotides are TGTGCCAGCAGCCTACAGGGGGCGGAGGGCTACACCTTC.

The chain recombines TRBV28 with TRBJ2-2; no clear D. CDR3 length equals 12 residues. Germline V lookup: CDR1 MDHEN, CDR2 SYDVKM. Trimming removed 6 bases from V and 4 bases from J, with 6 bases in between. CDR3 protein: CASSPSTGELFF. The CDR3 nucleotides read TGTGCCAGCAGCCCCAGCACCGGGGAGCTGTTTTTT.

This clone was recorded many times. This chain connects TRBV18 to TRBJ2-2, with D possibly matching TRBD2 (6 bases). V was clipped by 2 bases and J by 5 bases, with 15 bases between them. There are 16 residues in the CDR3. In germline, CDR1 is KGHSH, CDR2 LQKENI. The CDR3 DNA reads TGTGCCAGCTCACCAAGTGGAGGGGAAGGGACCGGGGAGCTGTTTTTT. Translating gives CASSPSGGEGTGELFF.

J is TRBJ1-6 and V is TRBV4-3; 7 nucleotides agree with TRBD1. The CDR3 has 15 amino acids. Germline lookup yields CDR1 LGHNA and CDR2 YSLEER. V was clipped by 0 bases and J by 10 bases; unmatched bases: 6. This chain's CDR3 is CASSQDSAGGSPLHF. In nucleotides, the CDR3 is TGCGCCAGCAGCCAAGATTCGGCAGGGGGATCACCCCTCCACTTT.

The chain has TRBV24-1 and TRBJ2-2; a weak D match, TRBD2 (6 bases). With 2 bases removed from V and 5 bases from J, the gap between germline ends came to 11 bases. CDR3 size: 15 residues. Germline values: CDR1 KGHDR, CDR2 SFDVKD. Written as DNA, the CDR3 is TGTGCCACCAGTGATTCAACTGGGAGGACCGGGGAGCTGTTTTTT. Translated, it gives CATSDSTGRTGELFF.

CDR3 in amino acids: CASSQGGGVGQETQYF. The CDR3 region has the DNA TGTGCCAGCAGCCAAGGAGGAGGGGTTGGGCAAGAGACCCAGTACTTC. The chain has TRBV3-1 (or the pseudogene TRBV3-2) and TRBJ2-5, with a possible D match to TRBD2 (6 bases). This CDR3 comprises 16 residues. V lost 1 base and J 2 bases, leaving 14 bases between the germline ends. The germline V gene encodes CDR1 LGHDT and CDR2 YNNKEL (reference sequence).

The chain combines TRBV2 with TRBJ2-3, with 7 bases that match TRBD1. J gave up 0 bases and V 5 bases, and 2 bases lay outside the gene matches. CDR1 is SNHLY, CDR2 FYNNEI, per germline. This CDR3 spans 14 amino acids. CDR3 sequence: CASSPTGSTDTQYF. CDR3 sequence (DNA): TGTGCCAGCAGTCCGACAGGGAGCACAGATACGCAGTATTTT.

The chain carries TRBV3-1 (or the pseudogene TRBV3-2) and TRBJ2-3; TRBD2 aligns across 11 bases. CDR1 is LGHDT, CDR2 YNNKEL, per germline (reference sequence). J was trimmed by 8 bases and V by 1 base; bases with no gene match: 5. This CDR3 region has 15 residues. DNA of the CDR3: TGTGCCAGCAGCCAAGTAAGTGGACTAGCGGGTACGCAGTATTTT. Translation: CASSQVSGLAGTQYF.

The chain recombines TRBV18 with TRBJ2-7; 8 bases are a match to TRBD2. J gave up 0 bases and V 2 bases, and 0 bases lay outside the gene matches. Per germline, CDR1 KGHSH and CDR2 LQKENI. The CDR3 loop spans 14 amino acids. CDR3 sequence reads: CASSPGTSSYEQYF. The DNA of the CDR3 is TGTGCCAGCTCACCAGGGACTAGCTCCTACGAGCAGTACTTC.

This clone was recorded only once. The J gene is TRBJ2-3, the V gene TRBV11-3; D gene uncertain. The V gene's germline CDR1 is SGHNT and CDR2 YENEEA. Trimming removed 1 base at V and 0 bases at J, with 5 bases between. This CDR3 spans 14 amino acids. The CDR3: CASSLGHSTDTQYF. The CDR3 region has the DNA TGTGCCAGCAGCTTAGGGCACAGCACAGATACGCAGTATTTT.

There are many counts of this clone. V usage is TRBV10-3 and J usage is TRBJ1-3; D not resolved. V lost 3 bases and J 4 bases, leaving 4 bases between the germline ends. Germline CDR1 reads ENHRY; CDR2 reads SYGVKD. The CDR3 extends over 12 amino acids. The CDR3 loop is CAISDPGNTIYF. CDR3 DNA: TGTGCCATCAGTGACCCGGGAAACACCATATATTTT.

The genes are TRBV7-2 and TRBJ2-7; 10 nucleotides line up with TRBD2. V gave up 7 bases and J gave up 6 bases; unmatched junction bases: 18. The CDR3 runs 17 residues. CDR1 and CDR2 (germline): SGHTA, FQGNSA. CDR3 residues: CASTRELGLAARSEQYF. As DNA, the CDR3 is TGTGCCAGCACCCGGGAGCTCGGACTAGCGGCCCGTAGCGAGCAGTACTTC.

This chain uses TRBV19 with TRBJ2-7; possible D gene TRBD2, 5 bases. This CDR3 spans 15 amino acids. V lost 3 bases to trimming and J lost 0 bases, with 12 bases between them. Per the germline V gene, CDR1 is LNHDA and CDR2 is SQIVND (reference sequence). The CDR3 DNA sequence: TGTGCCAGTAGTATCGGGCTAGCCGTCTCCTACGAGCAGTACTTC. Its protein is CASSIGLAVSYEQYF.

The chain links TRBV19 to TRBJ2-1, with a tentative D call TRBD2 (6 bases). The CDR3 runs to 19 residues. Trimming removed 7 bases from V and 3 bases from J, with 28 bases in between. The germline CDR1 and CDR2 sequences are LNHDA and SQIVND (reference sequence). CDR3 sequence (DNA): TGTGCCAGTAACATACGGGGACTCCGGACCCAGAGAGGCTACAATGAGCAGTTCTTC. Translated: CASNIRGLRTQRGYNEQFF. Full variable domain (rest looked up from reference TRBV19 and TRBJ2-1): DGGITQSPKYLFRKEGQNVTLSCEQNLNHDAMYWYRQDPGQGLRLIYYSQIVNDFQKGDIAEGYSVSREKKESFPLTVTSAQKNPTAFYLCASNIRGLRTQRGYNEQFFGPGTRLTVL.

The rearrangement joins TRBV24-1 to TRBJ2-2; tentative D call: TRBD2 (5 bases). Trimming removed 7 bases from V and 7 bases from J, with 15 bases in between. Germline CDR1 and CDR2: KGHDR and SFDVKD. The CDR3 is 14 amino acids. Written as DNA, the CDR3 is TGTGCCACCAGCCAAGGCGGGTTTGGCGGGGAGCTGTTTTTT. It codes for CATSQGGFGGELFF.

The J gene is TRBJ1-1, the V gene TRBV5-1, with TRBD1 matching 9 bases. This CDR3 has 16 residues. With 4 bases clipped from V and 3 bases from J, the junction kept 10 bases outside the gene matches. Germline V gene lookup returns CDR1 SGHRS and CDR2 YFSETQ. The DNA for the CDR3 is TGCGCCAGCAGCCCCGACAGGGGGAGCATAGACACTGAAGCTTTCTTT. Protein: CASSPDRGSIDTEAFF.

The V and J genes are TRBV30 and TRBJ2-7; 13 nucleotides align to TRBD2. The CDR3 sequence is 17 residues long. The germline gives CDR1 GTSNPN, CDR2 SVGIG (reference sequence). The junction had 9 bases not matched to a gene; V was cut back by 0 bases and J by 4 bases. The CDR3 protein is CAWSVRTSGRGLYEQYF. The CDR3 bases are TGTGCCTGGAGTGTACGGACTAGCGGGAGAGGCCTATACGAGCAGTACTTC. Filled out from reference TRBV30 and TRBJ2-7, the complete variable domain reads SQTIHQWPATLVQPVGSPLSLECTVEGTSNPNLYWYRQAAGRGLQLLFYSVGIGQISSEVPQNLSASRPQDRQFILSSKKLLLSDSGFYLCAWSVRTSGRGLYEQYFGPGTRLTVT.

This chain uses TRBV7-8 with TRBJ1-2; possible D gene TRBD1, 5 bases. Trimming removed 5 bases at V and 4 bases at J, with 26 bases between. Germline CDR1 reads SGHVS; CDR2 reads FQNEAQ. CDR3 length equals 18 residues. As DNA, the CDR3 is TGTGCCAGCAGCCTACCCCGGGACGGGGGAAAGGGTGGCTATGGCTACACCTTC. Amino acid sequence: CASSLPRDGGKGGYGYTF.

This sequence joins TRBV6-5 and TRBJ2-7; TRBD1 agrees at 7 bases. The CDR3 is 15 amino acids. The V and J ends lost 2 bases and 3 bases, in that order; junction bases with no gene match: 7. The V gene's germline CDR1 is MNHEY and CDR2 SVGAGI. The CDR3 nucleotides read TGTGCCAGCAGTTACCGCCCCTCAGGGGGCTACGAGCAGTACTTC. Amino acid sequence: CASSYRPSGGYEQYF.

The rearrangement uses TRBV5-1 and TRBJ2-1, with no clear D. Germline-derived CDR1 and CDR2 are SGHRS and YFSETQ. Deletions cut 0 bases from V and 8 bases from J, with 9 bases between. This CDR3 has 13 residues. The CDR3 coding sequence is TGCGCCAGCAGCTTGGGGAGCAGCTATGAGCAGTTCTTC. Translated, it gives CASSLGSSYEQFF. Drawing the rest from reference TRBV5-1 and TRBJ2-1, the complete variable domain is KAGVTQTPRYLIKTRGQQVTLSCSPISGHRSVSWYQQTPGQGLQFLFEYFSETQRNKGNFPGRFSGRQFSNSRSEMNVSTLELGDSALYLCASSLGSSYEQFFGPGTRLTVL.

This clone was detected once. The chain combines TRBV6-2 or TRBV6-3 with TRBJ2-1; D unclear. The ends were cut back, 4 bases at V and 2 bases at J, with 9 bases in the middle. From germline, CDR1 is MNHEY and CDR2 SVGEGT. This CDR3 contains 14 residues. The CDR3 loop is CASSWADTYNEQFF. In DNA form, the CDR3 reads TGTGCCAGCAGTTGGGCAGATACCTACAATGAGCAGTTCTTC.

The genes are TRBV4-2 and TRBJ1-2, with a possible D match to TRBD1 (6 bases). CDR1 LGHNA and CDR2 YNFKEQ come from the germline V gene. V was shortened by 0 bases and J by 8 bases, with 16 bases between the two germline ends. This CDR3 comprises 15 residues. The CDR3 DNA sequence: TGTGCCAGCAGCCAAGAGACAGGAGTTCCGCGGGGCTACACCTTC. This codes for CASSQETGVPRGYTF.

The chain joins TRBV3-1 (or the pseudogene TRBV3-2) to TRBJ2-4; 9 bases are a match to TRBD2. Germline trimming cut 4 bases from V and 4 bases from J; bases unmatched to any gene: 11. CDR3 length equals 17 residues. The germline V gene encodes CDR1 LGHDT and CDR2 YNNKEL (reference sequence). The CDR3 DNA is TGTGCCAGCAGCCCCTGGACTAGCGAGAGGACAAAAAACATTCAGTACTTC. It codes for CASSPWTSERTKNIQYF.

V and J are TRBV19 and TRBJ1-2; no firm D call. There are 14 residues in the CDR3. The germline V gene encodes CDR1 LNHDA and CDR2 SQIVND (reference sequence). The V end was cut by 1 base, the J end by 4 bases, with 10 bases between. CDR3 nucleotide sequence: TGTGCCAGTAGTATAGGACAACGAACCTATGGCTACACCTTC. It encodes CASSIGQRTYGYTF.

The rearrangement joins TRBV3-1 (or the pseudogene TRBV3-2) to TRBJ1-3; D is possibly TRBD1 (6 bases). Germline lookup yields CDR1 LGHDT and CDR2 YNNKEL (reference sequence). The CDR3 extends over 14 amino acids. V was shortened by 2 bases and J by 4 bases, with 9 bases between the two germline ends. The CDR3 DNA reads as TGTGCCAGCAGCCAAAGGGGGTCCGGAAACACCATATATTTT. Its translation is CASSQRGSGNTIYF.

The V call is TRBV6-5, the J call TRBJ1-1, with 8 bases aligning to TRBD1. Germline V gives CDR1 MNHEY, CDR2 SVGAGI. This CDR3 spans 14 amino acids. V gave up 6 bases and J gave up 4 bases; unmatched junction bases: 7. CDR3 residues: CASSRTGIATEAFF. The CDR3 region has the DNA TGTGCCAGCAGCCGGACAGGGATCGCCACTGAAGCTTTCTTT.

CDR3 amino acids: CAWSPGTGAGELFF. In DNA form, the CDR3 reads TGTGCCTGGAGCCCCGGGACAGGGGCCGGGGAGCTGTTTTTT. The chain couples TRBV30 to TRBJ2-2; TRBD1 matches 10 bases. The V segment lost 3 bases and the J segment 6 bases; nucleotides outside the gene matches: 4. Germline assignment: CDR1 GTSNPN and CDR2 SVGIG (reference sequence). The CDR3 has 14 residues.

The chain carries TRBV4-3 and TRBJ1-4; D ambiguous. The CDR3 extends over 15 amino acids. Trimming took 0 bases from V and 4 from J, leaving 9 bases between them. Germline loops: CDR1 LGHNA, CDR2 YSLEER. The CDR3 coding sequence is TGCGCCAGCAGCCAAGACCCTGCGGGTAATGAAAAACTGTTTTTT. Translated, it gives CASSQDPAGNEKLFF.

The rearrangement joins TRBV2 to TRBJ1-6, with unresolved D. V lost 7 bases, J lost 7 bases, and 11 bases lay in between. This CDR3 spans 13 amino acids. CDR1 is SNHLY and CDR2 is FYNNEI in the germline V gene. CDR3 nucleotides: TGTGCCAGCATAAAACAGAAGAATTCACCCCTCCACTTT. This sequence encodes CASIKQKNSPLHF.

The chain carries TRBV19 and TRBJ2-3, with 7 nucleotides matching TRBD1. Looked up from germline, CDR1 is LNHDA and CDR2 is SQIVND (reference sequence). J was trimmed by 9 bases and V by 1 base; bases with no gene match: 4. The CDR3 covers 13 residues. CDR3 residues: CASSIVEGATQYF. The CDR3 region has the DNA TGTGCCAGTAGTATAGTCGAGGGGGCGACGCAGTATTTT.